By share, the clone carrying this T cell receptor beta chain ranks as medium-sized. Its antigen is undetermined. This sample was included in a study of CD8 T cell repertoires and HIV-1 epitope variants. Clones were read by immunoSEQ multiplex PCR, and TCRdb kept only the in-frame ones, dropping some. Among roughly 5,400 clones, 64% were seen once, and the ten largest hold roughly 40%. Germline V CDR1 and CDR2: SGDLS, YYNGEE. V was clipped by 3 bases and J by 2 bases; unmatched bases: 12. This CDR3 comprises 17 residues. Input material: cultured CD8+ T cells derived from PBMCs. The rearrangement links TRBV9 to TRBJ2-3; the match to TRBD1 covers 7 bases. This receptor was taken from a male donor with HIV. The CDR3 region is CASSAIQGPPFTDTQYF. CDR3 nucleotide sequence: TGTGCCAGCAGCGCCATACAGGGGCCTCCCTTCACAGATACGCAGTATTTT.